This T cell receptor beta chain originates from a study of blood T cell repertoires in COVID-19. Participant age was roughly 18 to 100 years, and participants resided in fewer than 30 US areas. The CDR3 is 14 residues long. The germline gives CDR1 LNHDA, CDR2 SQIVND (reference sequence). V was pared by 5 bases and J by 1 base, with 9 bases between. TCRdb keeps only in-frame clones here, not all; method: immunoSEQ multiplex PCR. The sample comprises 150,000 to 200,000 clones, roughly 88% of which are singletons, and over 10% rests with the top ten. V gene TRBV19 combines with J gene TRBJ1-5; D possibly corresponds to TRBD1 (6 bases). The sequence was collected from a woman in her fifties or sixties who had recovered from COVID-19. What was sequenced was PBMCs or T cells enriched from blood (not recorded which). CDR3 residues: CASSVTGSNQPQHF. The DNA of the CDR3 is TGTGCCAGTAGTGTCACAGGGAGCAATCAGCCCCAGCATTTT.